Below, one T cell receptor beta chain is given with its context. Germline CDR1 reads LNHNV; CDR2 reads YYDKDF (reference sequence). The CDR3 runs to 15 residues. The germline V and J ends were trimmed by 1 base and 7 bases, with 17 bases remaining between them. The data derive from a study of cytomegalovirus exposure and HLA in healthy donors. The PCR contained 60 Vbeta and 13 Jbeta primers. Clones were sequenced by immunoSEQ multiplex PCR, and TCRdb holds only the in-frame ones, with some missing. Of about 200,000 clones in the sample, 75% to 85% were seen once. The origin of this receptor is a male donor in good health and CMV-seropositive. Sequenced sample: PBMCs. The chain employs TRBV15 and TRBJ2-7; D is perhaps TRBD1 (6 bases). CDR3 sequence reads: CATSRGGQPLLEQYF. In nucleotides, the CDR3 is TGTGCCACCAGCAGAGGTGGACAGCCCCTCCTAGAGCAGTACTTC.